What follows are 4 T cell receptor beta chains derived from one specimen sequenced in a study of graft-versus-host responses after intestinal transplantation. These TCRs are of unknown antigen specificity. TCRdb keeps only in-frame clones here, not all; method: immunoSEQ multiplex PCR. The sample lists 50,000 or so clones, about 93% occurring once. The sample consisted of unstimulated CD4+ T cells sorted from spleen or lymph node cells, taken before transplant. All receptors come from a human donor who was the organ donor for an intestinal transplant.

This rearrangement joins TRBV4-1 to TRBJ2-7, with TRBD2 matching over 9 bases. With 2 bases clipped from V and 2 bases from J, the junction kept 4 bases outside the gene matches. Germline CDR1 reads MGHRA; CDR2 reads YSYEKL. The CDR3 covers 15 residues. CDR3 residues: CASSQPTSGAYEQYF. CDR3 in DNA: TGCGCCAGCAGCCAACCGACTAGCGGAGCCTACGAGCAGTACTTC.

CDR3 amino acids: CASSLSGTGEETQYF. The CDR3, as DNA: TGTGCCAGCAGCTTATCCGGGACAGGGGAAGAGACCCAGTACTTC. V and J are TRBV7-3 and TRBJ2-5; 10 nucleotides agree with TRBD1. The CDR3 is 15 residues long. V was pared by 2 bases and J by 3 bases, with 3 bases of the junction left unmatched. CDR1 and CDR2 (germline): SGHTA, FQGTGA.

The V gene is TRBV28, the J gene TRBJ2-7; TRBD2 matches at 9 bases. Germline lookup yields CDR1 MDHEN and CDR2 SYDVKM. V trimming: 5 bases; J trimming: 0 bases; junction bases outside the gene matches: 8. CDR3 length equals 16 residues. DNA for the CDR3: TGTGCCAGCAGTCGGCCGGGACTAGCCCCCTCCTACGAGCAGTACTTC. This gives the protein CASSRPGLAPSYEQYF.

The chain joins TRBV2 to TRBJ1-1, with 8 bases fitting TRBD1. Germline V gives CDR1 SNHLY, CDR2 FYNNEI. V shed 4 bases and J 2 bases; nucleotides not matched to a gene: 3. The length of the CDR3 is 14 residues. The CDR3 reads CASSADRGNTEAFF. CDR3 in DNA: TGTGCCAGCAGTGCTGACAGGGGAAACACTGAAGCTTTCTTT.